Below are 10 T cell receptor beta chains sequenced from a single sample in a study of T cell changes during pregnancy in multiple sclerosis. Libraries were prepared by immunoSEQ multiplex PCR; TCRdb keeps only in-frame clonotypes and omits some of them. The data hold some 60,000 clones, with 70% to 90% observed a single time. Sequenced here: CD4+ T cells from peripheral blood mononuclear cells, sampled in the third trimester of pregnancy. These receptors all stem from a female donor with multiple sclerosis, enrolled in a pregnancy study.

V and J are TRBV19 and TRBJ1-1; 7 bases agree with TRBD1. Germline CDR1 reads LNHDA; CDR2 reads SQIVND (reference sequence). The CDR3 has 13 residues. The V and J ends lost 6 bases and 1 base, in that order; junction bases with no gene match: 2. The CDR3 loop is CASSRTGNTEAFF. In DNA form, the CDR3 reads TGTGCCAGTAGCCGGACAGGGAACACTGAAGCTTTCTTT.

In DNA, the CDR3 is TGTGCCAGCAGGAAGGAGACTTCTAAAACCGGGGAGCTGTTTTTT. Translated: CASRKETSKTGELFF. The gene calls are TRBV25-1 and TRBJ2-2, with no clear D. Trimming took off 6 bases at V and 5 bases at J, with 16 bases between the two ends. The germline V gene encodes CDR1 MGHDK and CDR2 SYGVNS. CDR3 length: 15 amino acids.

The V and J genes are TRBV9 and TRBJ1-2; 8 bases agree with TRBD1. V lost 4 bases and J lost 4; bases outside the gene matches: 9. This CDR3 has 15 residues. Germline-derived CDR1 and CDR2 are SGDLS and YYNGEE. CDR3 in DNA: TGTGCCAGCAGCCTACAAGTCGGGACAGGCTATGGCTACACCTTC. The encoded protein is CASSLQVGTGYGYTF.

This clone appeared once. The gene calls are TRBV12-5 and TRBJ2-7; the match to TRBD2 covers 10 bases. The CDR3 runs to 16 residues. The germline V gene encodes CDR1 LGHNT and CDR2 FRNRAP. The V segment lost 1 base and the J segment 5 bases; nucleotides outside the gene matches: 8. The CDR3 here is CASGLGSSGGEDEQYF. CDR3 nucleotides: TGTGCTAGTGGTTTGGGCTCTAGCGGGGGTGAGGACGAGCAGTACTTC.

This sequence joins TRBV19 and TRBJ1-5; 7 bases agree with TRBD1. Trimming took 7 bases from V and 5 from J; bases not matched to a gene: 11. The CDR3 consists of 15 residues. The germline gives CDR1 LNHDA, CDR2 SQIVND (reference sequence). CDR3 bases: TGTGCCAGTATCCTTAGTGGGACAGCGGATCAGCCCCAGCATTTT. Translated: CASILSGTADQPQHF.

This clone was detected only once. The chain joins TRBV28 to TRBJ2-5; the D gene is possibly TRBD2 (5 bases). Trimming took 3 bases from V and 1 from J, leaving 12 bases between them. This CDR3 contains 15 residues. The V gene's germline CDR1 is MDHEN and CDR2 SYDVKM. The CDR3 nucleotides read TGTGCCAGCAGTTTTTCCGGGATGGCCCAAGAGACCCAGTACTTC. Translating it yields CASSFSGMAQETQYF.

The chain links TRBV7-6 to TRBJ2-1; D not resolved. V gave up 1 base and J gave up 7 bases, with 11 bases separating them. Germline lookup yields CDR1 SGHVS and CDR2 FNYEAQ. The CDR3 is 14 amino acids. CDR3 DNA: TGTGCCAGCAGCTTAGACCCCCGCAGGAATGAGCAGTTCTTC. This gives the protein CASSLDPRRNEQFF.

The gene calls are TRBV5-4 and TRBJ2-5; 11 positions agree with TRBD2. CDR3 length: 16 amino acids. Germline V CDR1 and CDR2: SGHNT, YYREEE (reference sequence). After removal of 4 bases from V and 2 bases from J, the junction contained 7 bases not matched to a gene. Here the CDR3 DNA reads TGTGCCAGCAGCCTGGGGACTAGCGGAGTTCAAGAGACCCAGTACTTC. It encodes CASSLGTSGVQETQYF.

The chain has TRBV5-1 and TRBJ1-2, with 8 bases that match TRBD1. The CDR3 contains 15 residues. Trimming removed 0 bases from V and 3 bases from J; junction bases left unmatched: 4. The germline gives CDR1 SGHRS, CDR2 YFSETQ. In DNA, the CDR3 is TGCGCCAGCAGCTTGGGGGCAGGGGGCGACTATGGCTACACCTTC. Its translation is CASSLGAGGDYGYTF.

The chain uses TRBV30 and TRBJ1-1, with D maybe TRBD1 (5 bases). This CDR3 is built from 14 residues. V was pared by 0 bases and J by 4 bases, with 12 bases between. Per the germline V gene, CDR1 is GTSNPN and CDR2 is SVGIG (reference sequence). The CDR3 coding sequence is TGTGCCTGGAGTGTACTCCAGGGAGGCACTGAAGCTTTCTTT. Translating it yields CAWSVLQGGTEAFF.